This TCR beta chain was recovered during a study of control samples from healthy donors and cancer patients. Repertoires were generated with immunoSEQ multiplex PCR, while TCRdb's copy carries only in-frame clones and drops some. The sample yields 95,000 to 150,000 clones, approximately 89% seen once. V trimming: 10 bases; J trimming: 1 base; junction bases outside the gene matches: 4. In germline, CDR1 is ENHRY, CDR2 SYGVKD. This CDR3 has 12 residues. The receptor's source is a woman between 18 and 30 years old in good health. The chain couples TRBV10-3 to TRBJ2-7; 7 bases fit TRBD1. The sequencing input was blood. CDR3 amino acids: CATRGQSYEQYF. The DNA of the CDR3 is TGTGCCACCCGGGGACAGTCCTACGAGCAGTACTTC.